This T cell receptor (beta chain) was recovered during a study of T cells in localized non-small cell lung cancer. Study results and limitations: The study found T cell clonality highest in uninvolved adjacent lung, above tumor. Among blood samples, higher T cell density accompanied longer overall survival. Among the top 100 tumor clones, a median about 57 appeared in adjacent lung. Sequencing covered just one tumor region, so heterogeneity cannot be ruled out.

Germline values: CDR1 SEHNR, CDR2 FQNEAQ (reference sequence). V lost 0 bases and J 1 base, leaving 18 bases between the germline ends. CDR3 length: 18 residues. Generated by immunoSEQ multiplex PCR, the TCRdb table keeps only in-frame clones and is missing some. The repertoire holds roughly 70,000 clones, with 80% to 90% as singletons. With respect to this clone: Antigen unknown.

The sample was peripheral blood, taken before any cancer treatment. The receptor was isolated from a male donor at least 60 years old with stage III squamous cell lung carcinoma. The rearrangement joins TRBV7-9 to TRBJ1-1, with D possibly matching TRBD1 (6 bases). The CDR3 nucleotides are TGTGCCAGCAGCTTAGCGGGGGCAGCTGCCGTCCCGAACACTGAAGCTTTCTTT. Translating it yields CASSLAGAAAVPNTEAFF. The complete variable domain, with remaining parts taken from reference TRBV7-9 and TRBJ1-1, reads DTGVSQNPRHKITKRGQNVTFRCDPISEHNRLYWYRQTLGQGPEFLTYFQNEAQLEKSRLLSDRFSAERPKGSFSTLEIQRTEQGDSAMYLCASSLAGAAAVPNTEAFFGQGTRLTVV.